This section outlines one T cell receptor (beta chain) sequence together with its context. Its antigen is unidentified. The data are from a study of CXCR3-negative and CXCR3-positive naive CD8 T cells. Study summary: The TRB read total, around 140 million, broke down to about 1.5 +/- 0.3 million reads per library.

Study-level results: Similar TRBV-TRBJ usage was seen in naive cells (both CXCR3-negative and CXCR3-positive), but memory cells differed. Higher TRB CDR3 hydrophobicity marked CXCR3-positive naive cells relative to CXCR3-negative naive cells.

Libraries of TRB cDNA were made by 5' RACE and carried UMIs. TCRdb processed the 5' RACE reads again and assigns one entry to each CDR3 protein, with no DNA. The sample has about 150,000 distinct CDR3 sequences. Germline loops: CDR1 ENHRY, CDR2 SYGVKD. There are 15 residues in the CDR3. The TCR sequence derives from a human donor in good health. Some clones in this sample may be carry-over from other donors' samples. V gene TRBV10-3 combines with J gene TRBJ2-1; the D call from TCRdb, TRBD2, cannot be confirmed without DNA. Sequencing was done on a sample of naive CXCR3+ CD8+ T cells from blood. The subset was: CD45RO-CCR7+CD27+CD95- naive CD8+ T cells expressing CXCR3 (TNR3+). CDR3 loop: CAIRTQFGWDNEQFF.